This T cell receptor beta chain emerged from a study of blood T cell repertoires in COVID-19. Overall study context: The analysed material was cDNA or gDNA that came from T cells, B-cell-depleted T cells, or PBMCs.

Trimming shortened V by 8 bases and J by 3 bases, and 8 bases separated the two germline ends. Germline CDR1 SGHAT, CDR2 FQNNGV. This CDR3 comprises 11 residues. This clone was observed a few times. Source study methods: Estimation of nucleated cell counts relied on the amplification of reference gene primers. The assay was immunoSEQ multiplex PCR, and TCRdb's table has in-frame clones only and misses some. The DNA gave D and trimming, while V, J and clone size come from that table. The sample has about 200,000 clones, roughly 80% seen once. The study counted Cohort 3 donors as recovered given two negative PCRs, clearance, or symptom resolution.

This rearrangement joins TRBV11-2 to TRBJ2-7; D uncertain. Sequenced material: PBMCs or T cells enriched from blood (not recorded which). The source is a man aged 40-55 years who had recovered from COVID-19. The CDR3 DNA follows: TGTGCCAGCCCCCCTAACTACGAGCAGTACTTC. Amino acids: CASPPNYEQYF.